The next 8 T cell receptor beta chains were all read from a single sample in a study of control samples from healthy donors and cancer patients. TCRdb keeps only in-frame clones here, not all; method: immunoSEQ multiplex PCR. The sample records 150,000 to 200,000 clones, almost 90% being singletons. The sample consisted of blood. Receptor source: a man aged 18 to 29 in good health.

The rearrangement links TRBV18 to TRBJ1-5; no clear D gene. Looked up from germline, CDR1 is KGHSH and CDR2 is LQKENI. V was pared by 1 base and J by 7 bases, with 11 bases between. This CDR3 region has 14 residues. In DNA form, the CDR3 reads TGTGCCAGCTCACCACGACAAGGCAGCCAGCCCCAGCATTTT. Protein product: CASSPRQGSQPQHF. Full variable domain (rest looked up from reference TRBV18 and TRBJ1-5): NAGVMQNPRHLVRRRGQEARLRCSPMKGHSHVYWYRQLPEEGLKFMVYLQKENIIDESGMPKERFSAEFPKEGPSILRIQQVVRGDSAAYFCASSPRQGSQPQHFGDGTRLSIL.

The J gene is TRBJ2-7, the V gene TRBV5-1; maybe TRBD1 (5 bases). V lost 3 bases, J lost 3 bases, and 10 bases lay in between. This CDR3 contains 13 residues. CDR1 SGHRS and CDR2 YFSETQ come from the germline V gene. The CDR3 reads CASSSQGYYEQYF. DNA of the CDR3: TGCGCCAGCAGCTCGCAGGGCTACTACGAGCAGTACTTC.

The chain links TRBV9 to TRBJ1-3; D gene unclear. V dropped 2 bases and J dropped 3 bases, with 18 bases sitting between them. CDR3 size: 17 residues. The germline V gene encodes CDR1 SGDLS and CDR2 YYNGEE. The CDR3, as DNA: TGTGCCAGCAGCGTGGAGGCGGCAGTCTGGGGTGGAAACACCATATATTTT. It yields the protein CASSVEAAVWGGNTIYF.

The chain joins TRBV9 to TRBJ2-1; 7 positions match TRBD1. The CDR3 runs 15 residues. The germline gives CDR1 SGDLS, CDR2 YYNGEE. V lost 4 bases and J lost 1; bases outside the gene matches: 5. In nucleotides, the CDR3 is TGTGCCAGCAGCCCCACGACAGGGTCCTACAATGAGCAGTTCTTC. Protein product: CASSPTTGSYNEQFF.

V usage is TRBV18 and J usage is TRBJ2-1; 10 bases fit TRBD2. Germline values: CDR1 KGHSH, CDR2 LQKENI. The CDR3 has 15 residues. V lost 3 bases to trimming and J lost 7 bases; unmatched junction nucleotides: 6. This chain's CDR3 is CASSPAAGGRNEQFF. CDR3 DNA: TGTGCCAGCTCACCTGCAGCGGGGGGGCGGAATGAGCAGTTCTTC.

The genes are TRBV30 and TRBJ1-4; 8 bases match TRBD1. The germline gives CDR1 GTSNPN, CDR2 SVGIG (reference sequence). Germline trimming cut 0 bases from V and 4 bases from J; bases unmatched to any gene: 4. The CDR3 contains 15 residues. CDR3 amino acids: CAWSVGGQGNEKLFF. The CDR3 region has the DNA TGTGCCTGGAGTGTTGGAGGACAGGGTAATGAAAAACTGTTTTTT.

This clone was counted only a few times. The CDR3 DNA sequence: TGTGCCAGCAGCCAAGACAGGAGCTCCTATAATTCACCCCTCCACTTT. This sequence encodes CASSQDRSSYNSPLHF. J is TRBJ1-6 and V is TRBV3-1 (or the pseudogene TRBV3-2); the D is unclear. The V gene's germline CDR1 is LGHDT and CDR2 YNNKEL (reference sequence). The CDR3 is 16 amino acids. Trimming took off 0 bases at V and 0 bases at J, with 6 bases between the two ends.

The chain is built from TRBV30 and TRBJ2-7, with TRBD1 identical over 9 bases. From germline, CDR1 is GTSNPN and CDR2 SVGIG (reference sequence). V trimming: 0 bases; J trimming: 6 bases; junction bases outside the gene matches: 9. This CDR3 region has 15 residues. Here the CDR3 DNA reads TGTGCCTGGAGTGTACTCGGGGACAGGGCGGGCGAGCAGTACTTC. This translates into CAWSVLGDRAGEQYF.